This T cell receptor beta chain was captured in a study of cytomegalovirus exposure and HLA in healthy donors. Background on the study: In an early release, HLA-typed donors contributed tens of millions of unique TCR sequences.

The PCR employed 60 Vbeta primers together with 13 Jbeta primers. Produced via immunoSEQ multiplex PCR; TCRdb's table is partial and in-frame only. This table has about 70,000 clones, 74% appearing once. CDR1 is MGHRA and CDR2 is YSYEKL in the germline V gene. Losses at the gene ends were 4 bases for V and 1 base for J; bases not matched to a gene: 3. The CDR3 loop spans 14 amino acids. This clone appeared a single time. The V call is TRBV4-1, the J call TRBJ1-1; 7 positions match TRBD1. This TCR came from a human donor in good health. Sequencing was performed on PBMCs. The CDR3 nucleotides are TGCGCCAGCAGCCCATACAGGGGGAACACTGAAGCTTTCTTT. Its protein is CASSPYRGNTEAFF.